The present entry profiles one TCR beta chain with its context. What it binds is unknown. Russia was home to the donors, healthy Caucasian individuals aged roughly 6 to 100. Donors gave about 9.3 milliliters of peripheral blood apiece. Using a J-beta primer mix together with a sample-barcoded 5' primer, a second PCR was run for 7 to 11 cycles. Each CDR3 protein is one row after TCRdb ran MiXCR on the 5' RACE reads. The sample has more than 650,000 distinct CDR3 sequences; over 20% are singletons. V dropped 2 bases and J dropped 3 bases, with 4 bases sitting between them. The germline gives CDR1 KGHSH, CDR2 LQKENI. The CDR3 is 13 amino acids. These data are taken from a study of blood T cells in healthy people across ages. Study-level points and caveats: The percentage of naive T cells correlated strongly with TCR beta diversity. Aged donors had fewer naive CD4+ cells and lower diversity than long-lived donors.

The gene calls are TRBV18 and TRBJ2-2, with D unresolved. The sample taken for sequencing was blood. This clonotype originated in a man in his 70s in good health. This CDR3 reads CASSPTYTGELFF. As DNA, the CDR3 is TGTGCCAGCTCACCAACCTACACCGGGGAGCTGTTTTTT.